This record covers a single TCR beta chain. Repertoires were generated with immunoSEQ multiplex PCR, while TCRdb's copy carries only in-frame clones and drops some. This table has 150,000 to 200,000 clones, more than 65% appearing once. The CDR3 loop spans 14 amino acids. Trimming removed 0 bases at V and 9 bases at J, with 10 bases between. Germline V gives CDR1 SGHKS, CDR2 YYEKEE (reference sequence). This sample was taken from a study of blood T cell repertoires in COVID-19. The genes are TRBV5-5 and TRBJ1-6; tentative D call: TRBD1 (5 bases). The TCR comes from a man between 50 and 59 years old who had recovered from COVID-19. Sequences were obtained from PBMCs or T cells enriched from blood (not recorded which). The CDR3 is CASSLVRDPSPLHF. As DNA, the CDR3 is TGTGCCAGCAGCTTGGTGCGGGACCCTTCACCCCTCCACTTT.